This is a list of T cell receptor beta chains from one sample in a study of regulatory T cells in long-lasting Graves disease. TCRdb redid the calling of the multiplex PCR reads with MiXCR, one entry per CDR3 protein. Here the sample spans 420,000 or so distinct CDR3 sequences, about 25% being singletons. The specimen comprised peripheral blood mononuclear cells (PBMCs), sampled when the disease was refractory, from a patient treated with antithyroid drugs. These receptors came from a female donor with Graves disease. Each CDR3 is given with its conserved first and last residue. The order of the fields is V gene, J gene, D gene, clone size, CDR3 DNA, CDR3 protein. The D gene is left open where the match is weak. Expanded clones get a size class; other rows say once, few or many, or leave the size out.

TRBV20-1	TRBJ1-3	-	-	TGCAGTGCTAGTACTGGCTCTGGAAACACCATATATTTT	CSASTGSGNTIYF
TRBV6-1	TRBJ1-1	-	-	TGTGCCAGCAGTGCGGAGGATCGTGACACTGAAGCTTTCTTT	CASSAEDRDTEAFF
TRBV10-3	TRBJ2-5	TRBD1	-	TGTGCCATCAGTGATCAGAACAGGGGAAAGACCCAGTACTTC	CAISDQNRGKTQYF
TRBV29-1	TRBJ2-1	-	few	TGCAGCGTCTACCTGAGTGGGGCGAGCTCCTACAATGAGCAGTTCTTC	CSVYLSGASSYNEQFF
TRBV28	TRBJ1-2	-	-	TGTGCCAGCAGTTTACCGGGACCAGGGGCCTACTATGGCTACACCTTC	CASSLPGPGAYYGYTF
TRBV6-2/TRBV6-3	TRBJ1-1	-	few	TGTGCCAGCAGTTACTCGATCACGGGCGATGAAGCTTTCTTT	CASSYSITGDEAFF
TRBV10-3	TRBJ2-3	-	-	TGTGCCACCTCTTCGTCCGGAGATACGCAGTATTTT	CATSSSGDTQYF
TRBV20-1	TRBJ1-6	TRBD1	few	TGCAGTGCTGGGACAGGGGGCAAGAATTCACCCCTCCACTTT	CSAGTGGKNSPLHF
TRBV25-1	TRBJ2-6	-	-	TGTGCCAGCAGTGGACCGGGTGGCGCTGGGGCCAACGTCCTGACTTTC	CASSGPGGAGANVLTF
TRBV2	TRBJ2-7	-	many	TGTGCCAGCAGTGCCCCCCAGGGTGGCTACGAGCAGTACTTC	CASSAPQGGYEQYF
TRBV28	TRBJ1-1	TRBD1	many	TGTGCCAGCAGTGTAAACAGGGGGATGAACACTGAAGCTTTCTTT	CASSVNRGMNTEAFF
TRBV5-1	TRBJ1-3	-	few	TGCGCCAGCAGCTTGGGCCCGCCGGGGCCAGGAAACACCATATATTTT	CASSLGPPGPGNTIYF
TRBV5-1	TRBJ1-4	-	-	TGCGCCAGCAGCCAGGCGGGAGGTGAAGGAGAAAAACTGTTTTTT	CASSQAGGEGEKLFF
TRBV20-1	TRBJ1-4	-	few	TGCAGTGCTAGAGATCTGAGGGTATCGGGGGGTAATGAAAAACTGTTTTTT	CSARDLRVSGGNEKLFF
TRBV7-9	TRBJ1-5	-	-	TGTGCCAGCAGCCGCGGACGGACGAGCAATCAGCCCCAGCATTTT	CASSRGRTSNQPQHF
TRBV12-3/TRBV12-4	TRBJ2-7	-	many	TGTGCCAGCAGCTCCGGGACCTCCTACGAGCAGTACTTC	CASSSGTSYEQYF
TRBV6-9	TRBJ1-2	TRBD1	-	TGTGCCAGCAGTTACGTGGGACAGAACTATGGCTACACCTTC	CASSYVGQNYGYTF
TRBV3-1	TRBJ2-5	TRBD1	many	TGTGCCAGCAGCGGGACAGTTCAAGAGACCCAGTACTTC	CASSGTVQETQYF
TRBV6-2/TRBV6-3	TRBJ1-2	-	many	TGTGCCAGCAGTTACGAAGGGGATAATGGCTACACCTTC	CASSYEGDNGYTF
TRBV3-1	TRBJ2-7	-	few	TGTGCCAGCAGCCACGCCCCGGTAGGCCTCTCCTACGAGCAGTACTTC	CASSHAPVGLSYEQYF
TRBV29-1	TRBJ2-5	-	many	TGCAGCGTTGAGCGGCTAGCTGTAGTTGAGACCCAGTACTTC	CSVERLAVVETQYF
TRBV6-1	TRBJ2-7	-	many	TGTGCCAGCAGTGGGACCCAGAAAATGGAGCAGTACTTC	CASSGTQKMEQYF
TRBV18	TRBJ1-5	TRBD1	few	TGTGCCAGCTCACCAAGAGGGACAGGGACCAATCAGCCCCAGCATTTT	CASSPRGTGTNQPQHF
TRBV29-1	TRBJ1-1	-	few	TGCAGCGTTGGTGGGGCCACTGAAGCTTTCTTT	CSVGGATEAFF
TRBV3-1	TRBJ2-7	-	-	TGTGCCAGCAGCCAACACGGGAGCGGTTCCTCCTACGAGCAGTACTTC	CASSQHGSGSSYEQYF
TRBV5-1	TRBJ2-6	-	-	TGCGCCAGCAGCGCACAGGCCTCTGGGGCCAACGTCCTGACTTTC	CASSAQASGANVLTF
TRBV7-2	TRBJ1-1	TRBD1	-	TGTGCCAGCAACCCAGGGGGGATGAACACTGAAGCTTTCTTT	CASNPGGMNTEAFF
TRBV2	TRBJ1-5	-	many	TGTGCCTTAGGCCAGGATCGAGAAGGGCCCCAGCATTTT	CALGQDREGPQHF
TRBV4-1	TRBJ2-7	TRBD1	-	TGCGCCAGCAGCCAAGGGCAGGGGGAACACGAGCAGTACTTC	CASSQGQGEHEQYF
TRBV30	TRBJ2-7	TRBD2	few	TGTGCCTGGAGTGTACGAGGGGCAGGGAGGGACGAGCAGTACTTC	CAWSVRGAGRDEQYF
TRBV29-1	TRBJ2-5	-	many	TGCAGCGTTGACGGCGCAGGGATAGTAGAGACCCAGTACTTC	CSVDGAGIVETQYF
TRBV5-1	TRBJ1-2	-	-	TGCGCCAGCAGCTTGGGTGAGTTAACAGGAACCTCTTGGACCTTC	CASSLGELTGTSWTF
TRBV7-2	TRBJ1-4	TRBD1	-	TGTGCCAGCAGCTACTGGGACAGTCGTAATGAAAAACTGTTTTTT	CASSYWDSRNEKLFF
TRBV2	TRBJ1-5	-	-	TGTGCCAGCACGGGGACGGGGAACCAGCCCCAGCATTTT	CASTGTGNQPQHF
TRBV7-3	TRBJ2-6	TRBD2	many	TGTGCCAGCAGCTTACGGAACAGCGGGAGTTCTGGGGCCAACGTCCTGACTTTC	CASSLRNSGSSGANVLTF
TRBV7-9	TRBJ1-2	-	few	TGTGCCAGCAGCTCGCTATTAGGGGGCTACACCTTC	CASSSLLGGYTF
TRBV6-1	TRBJ1-5	-	-	TGTGCCAGCAGTAACGTACGGGGGGGAGGACAGCCCCAGCATTTT	CASSNVRGGGQPQHF
TRBV7-8	TRBJ1-5	-	few	TGTGCCAGCAGCCACACGAAACAGCCCCAGCATTTT	CASSHTKQPQHF
TRBV14	TRBJ1-1	-	-	TGTGCCAGCAGCCATAACGGACAGAACACTGAAGCTTTCTTT	CASSHNGQNTEAFF
TRBV29-1	TRBJ2-5	TRBD2	few	TGCAGTGCGGGAGGGGTGGAGACCCAGTACTTC	CSAGGVETQYF
TRBV28	TRBJ2-7	TRBD2	-	TGTGCCCGCAGTTCAGGGACTAGCGGGACCTACGAGCAGTACTTC	CARSSGTSGTYEQYF
TRBV27	TRBJ1-1	-	-	TGTGCCAGCAGTTTCTTTAAGACGGGGAACACTGAAGCTTTCTTT	CASSFFKTGNTEAFF
TRBV5-1	TRBJ2-2	-	few	TGCGCCAGCAATGGAGGAACGGGGGGCGCCGGGGAGCTGTTTTTT	CASNGGTGGAGELFF
TRBV20-1	TRBJ1-2	-	many	TGCAGTGCTAGAGATCTGGACACTAACTATGGCTACACCTTC	CSARDLDTNYGYTF
TRBV4-2	TRBJ2-7	TRBD2	few	TGTGCCAGCAGCCAGCTGCCGGGACTAGCGGGAGCACACTACGAGCAGTACTTC	CASSQLPGLAGAHYEQYF
TRBV19	TRBJ1-2	-	few	TGTGCCAGTACCAAGCAGGGGCCTAACTATGGCTACACCTTC	CASTKQGPNYGYTF
TRBV7-2	TRBJ2-5	-	-	TGTGCCAGCAGCTTAGTCACCAGCCAAGAGACCCAGTACTTC	CASSLVTSQETQYF